A selection of T cell receptor beta chains follows, all from one sample in a study of patients and donors after allogeneic stem cell transplantation. TCRdb called the RT-PCR reads again in MiXCR, with one record for every CDR3 protein. In the table there are about a million distinct CDR3 sequences, more than 15% of which are singletons. The sample consisted of blood, either unsorted or a sorted T cell fraction (not recorded which). All receptors come from a human donor who was either an allogeneic HSCT recipient or a stem cell or donor lymphocyte infusion donor (not recorded which). It is not recorded whose cells these are; they may come from a transplant donor. CDR3s leave out the opening cysteine and the closing phenylalanine or tryptophan. Where a row states a size, it is once, few, many or the class of an expanded clone; other rows omit it.

v_call,clone_size,cdr3_length,j_call,cdr3_aa
TRBV5-1,few,13,TRBJ1-1,ASSLADGGNTEAF
TRBV6-5,.,14,TRBJ1-3,ASSYSDPVGGNTIY
TRBV4-3,few,13,TRBJ2-3,ASSQDFSGGDTQY
TRBV12-3/TRBV12-4,.,12,TRBJ2-1,ASTVRTGANEQF
TRBV30,.,11,TRBJ1-2,AWSVRDSYGYT
TRBV12-3/TRBV12-4,few,12,TRBJ1-3,ASSPASSGNTIY
TRBV12-3/TRBV12-4,.,11,TRBJ1-2,ASSGTSPGGYT
TRBV10-3,.,13,TRBJ2-7,AISEETGGFYEQY
TRBV9,few,12,TRBJ2-5,ASSPGGAGETQY
TRBV2,.,12,TRBJ2-7,ASSDWGDSYEQY
TRBV7-2,.,14,TRBJ1-2,ASSLGSGTGIYGYT
TRBV20-1,few,11,TRBJ2-3,SAGGTAGYTQY
TRBV27,.,14,TRBJ2-5,ASRGDRGQVTETQY
TRBV6-1,.,14,TRBJ1-1,ASSTQGFQWDTEAF
TRBV6-5,.,13,TRBJ1-1,ASSFQTGWNTEAF
TRBV12-3/TRBV12-4,few,14,TRBJ1-6,ASRASTTGSRSPLH
TRBV20-1,.,12,TRBJ2-1,SARDLGSGPAVC
TRBV27,few,13,TRBJ2-7,ASSFVWEASYEQY
TRBV12-3/TRBV12-4,many,13,TRBJ2-3,ASSFSTVTTDTQY
TRBV7-3,few,11,TRBJ2-1,ASSLSLTNEQF
TRBV5-1,few,12,TRBJ2-5,ASSTGTKGETQY
TRBV7-9,few,13,TRBJ2-1,ASSSRSTDYNEQF
TRBV28,.,12,TRBJ2-7,ASSSSGSLDEQY
TRBV20-1,few,13,TRBJ2-7,SARTSGWSSYEQY
TRBV2,few,12,TRBJ2-7,ASSDMDRSYEQY
TRBV20-1,.,12,TRBJ2-7,SAEGQGAGGEQY
TRBV5-6,.,12,TRBJ2-1,ASSLGASGRAPD
TRBV12-3/TRBV12-4,few,12,TRBJ2-1,ASSLSRVINEQF
TRBV5-1,.,13,TRBJ2-7,ASSSNPGPLGEQY
TRBV20-1,many,12,TRBJ2-7,SARDPSADYEQY
TRBV7-9,once,13,TRBJ1-5,ASSKGTGANQPQH
TRBV9,.,17,TRBJ2-2,ASSGGGASGGPRTGELF
TRBV6-5,few,13,TRBJ1-1,ASSYLGTGGTEAF
TRBV20-1,.,11,TRBJ1-2,SASGGATYGYT
TRBV12-3/TRBV12-4,.,15,TRBJ1-5,ASSSRTGRYSNQPQH
TRBV5-1,.,12,TRBJ2-5,ASSHYGGQETQY
TRBV21-1,few,16,TRBJ2-3,ANSRSADRAGLTDTQY
TRBV9,.,13,TRBJ2-7,ASSVAGTGAYEQY
TRBV7-9,few,15,TRBJ2-3,ASSVRQVVDPARTQY
TRBV20-1,.,11,TRBJ1-4,SVGGREYEKLF
TRBV7-3,few,14,TRBJ2-2,ASSRTSGRIGGELF
TRBV5-5,.,12,TRBJ1-2,ASSLSQGNYGYT